The sample holds many counts of the clone carrying this T cell receptor (beta chain). Its antigen is still unknown. RNA transcripts served as template for amplifying TCR beta CDR3 sequences. First-round RT-PCR relied on HTBI primers, and a second-round multiplex PCR came next. In TCRdb, the multiplex PCR reads were re-called with MiXCR into one record per CDR3 protein. Among around 520,000 distinct CDR3 sequences, 35% to 40% were seen once, and the ten largest hold 3.5% to 5%. The sample comes from a study of Graves' ophthalmopathy and Graves' hyperthyroidism. V shed 1 base and J shed 4 bases, with 14 bases lying between them. This CDR3 contains 14 residues. CDR1 is DFQATT, CDR2 SNEGSKA, per germline (reference sequence). General study results and limits: The model predicted progression of ophthalmopathy with a sensitivity of roughly 66%, and its specificity was about 72%. Discriminating ophthalmopathy from stable hyperthyroidism, a 13-signature model attained a sensitivity of approximately 85% and a specificity of roughly 81%.

Lactation, pregnancy, uncontrolled infections and other autoimmune diseases were all grounds for excluding patients. The specimen sequenced was peripheral blood or thyroid tissue (not recorded which). The origin of this receptor is an adult man with Graves' hyperthyroidism. The chain couples TRBV20-1 to TRBJ2-7; D is perhaps TRBD1 or TRBD2 (7 bases each). For the CDR3, the DNA is TGCAGTGCTAGAGGGCAGGGGGGGCCTTACGAGCAGTACTTC. Amino acids: CSARGQGGPYEQYF.